Sequencing of this T cell receptor beta chain was carried out in a study of STAT5B mutations in CD4+ large granular lymphocyte leukemia. About the study: Among healthy controls, a particular HLA allele went with more CDR3 'QG' motifs.

Trimming pared 5 bases from V and 0 bases from J, leaving 16 bases between. This CDR3 is 16 amino acids long. Germline CDR1 SGHKS, CDR2 YYEKEE (reference sequence). Sequencing used immunoSEQ multiplex PCR; TCRdb keeps in-frame clones, though not all of them. This sample has some 38,000 clones, with 75% to 85% found just once. This chain connects TRBV5-5 to TRBJ2-3, with D possibly called TRBD1 or TRBD2 (5 bases each). Sequenced material: CD4+ T cells from blood buffy coats. The receptor was isolated from a human donor in good health. This CDR3 reads CASSPPGTESTDTQYF. In nucleotides, the CDR3 is TGTGCCAGCAGTCCTCCCGGGACGGAAAGCACAGATACGCAGTATTTT.